This TCR beta chain came from a study of T cell responses to AZD1222 COVID-19 vaccine. TCRdb keeps only in-frame clones here, not all; method: immunoSEQ multiplex PCR. This table has tens of thousands of clones, 84% appearing once. The CDR3 covers 14 residues. Germline CDR1 and CDR2: MNHEY and SMNVEV (reference sequence). V dropped 8 bases and J dropped 6; count of bases not matched to a gene: 10. This receptor was identified in an adult in good health. The sample in question was peripheral blood, obtained on day 0 of AZD1222 vaccination. This chain uses TRBV27 with TRBJ2-1; 7 nucleotides line up with TRBD1. CDR3 loop: CASGYRGPGNEQFF. Written as DNA, the CDR3 is TGTGCCAGCGGCTACAGGGGACCCGGCAATGAGCAGTTCTTC.